This TCR beta chain was sequenced during a study of response to subunit inactivated influenza vaccine. A remark on this clonotype: Its antigen is as yet unknown.

The CDR3 runs 11 residues. Trimming took off 6 bases at V and 16 bases at J, with 16 bases between the two ends. The germline V gene encodes CDR1 MDHEN and CDR2 SYDVKM. Study-level findings and limits: With each seasonal influenza vaccination, the authors suggested, few new T cells are recruited.

TCRdb reanalysed the RT-PCR reads using MiXCR and keeps one entry per CDR3 protein. The sample lists some 850,000 distinct CDR3 sequences; less than 20% were seen once. The origin of this receptor is a man aged 50 or older who received an inactivated influenza vaccine. V is TRBV28 and J is TRBJ1-5, with D unclear. Sequencing was performed on PBMCs from blood, taken around 5 days after vaccination. CDR3 sequence: CASRTGMTVHF. In DNA, the CDR3 is TGTGCCAGCAGGACGGGGATGACCGTCCATTTT.